A selection of T cell receptor beta chains follows, all from one sample in a study of blood T cells in healthy people across ages. TCRdb ran MiXCR on the 5' RACE reads and lists one entry per CDR3 protein. The sample includes about 1.8 million distinct CDR3 sequences, around half seen only once; the top ten take approximately 2.1%. Material for sequencing was blood. These receptors were collected from a woman in her 40s in good health. CDR3s include the opening cysteine and the closing phenylalanine or tryptophan. The order of the fields is clone size, D gene, J gene, V gene, CDR3 DNA, CDR3 protein. D genes are given only for firm matches. The listing skips clone size in some rows; elsewhere it reads once, few, many or a size class.

few,NA,TRBJ2-7,TRBV5-5,TGTGCCAGCAGCTCCAGTTCGAGGTCCTACGAGCAGTACTTC,CASSSSSRSYEQYF
NA,TRBD2,TRBJ2-5,TRBV15,TGTGCCACCAGCAGTTCTAGCGGGGGGCGGGGGTGGGACAAAGAGACCCAGTACTTC,CATSSSSGGRGWDKETQYF
NA,TRBD1,TRBJ1-1,TRBV28,TGTGCCAGCAGTTTGACCGGGACAGGGGGAGACGCTTTCTTT,CASSLTGTGGDAFF
NA,NA,TRBJ2-7,TRBV6-5,TGTGCCAGCAGTCCGTTCTCAGGGCGGCTCGAGCAGTACTTC,CASSPFSGRLEQYF
few,TRBD2,TRBJ2-1,TRBV20-1,TGCAGTGCCCTCCACCAGATCAGCGGGGACAATGAGCAGTTCTTC,CSALHQISGDNEQFF
few,NA,TRBJ2-1,TRBV4-1,TGCGCCAGCAGTGTGGGACGCCATGAGCAGTTCTTC,CASSVGRHEQFF
NA,TRBD2,TRBJ2-5,TRBV4-2,TGTGCCAGCAGCCAACGACATAGCGGGGAGACCCAGTACTTC,CASSQRHSGETQYF
few,TRBD1,TRBJ2-1,TRBV4-3,TGCGCCAGCAGCCAAGCCCGGACAGGGGATAATGAGCAGTTCTTC,CASSQARTGDNEQFF
few,TRBD2,TRBJ2-7,TRBV5-6,TGTGCCAGCAGCTTGGTGGCTAGCGGGGGATTCGACTACGAGCAGTACTTC,CASSLVASGGFDYEQYF
few,NA,TRBJ2-7,TRBV7-8,TGTGCCAGCAGCTTAAAATCGTTCGACTCCTACGAGCAGTACTTC,CASSLKSFDSYEQYF
few,TRBD2,TRBJ2-1,TRBV6-1,TGTGCCAGCAGTGAACTGATAGCGGGGGGGGACCATGAGCAGTTCTTC,CASSELIAGGDHEQFF
NA,NA,TRBJ2-5,TRBV7-8,TGTGCCAGCAGCATCGACAGGACCCGAGAGACCCAGTACTTC,CASSIDRTRETQYF
NA,NA,TRBJ2-5,TRBV12-3/TRBV12-4,TGTGCCAGCAGTTTGTCCCGACAAAGTCAAGAGACCCAGTACTTC,CASSLSRQSQETQYF
few,NA,TRBJ2-5,TRBV20-1,TGCAGTGCTAGACCAGAGGGAGGAGAGACCCAGTACTTC,CSARPEGGETQYF
few,NA,TRBJ2-7,TRBV29-1,TGCAGCGCCCTGTCCGGGGGCCTAGCCCAAAACGAGCAGTACTTC,CSALSGGLAQNEQYF
few,NA,TRBJ2-7,TRBV10-3,TGTGCCATCAGTGAGGCCCCAACCTACGAGCAGTACTTC,CAISEAPTYEQYF
NA,NA,TRBJ1-6,TRBV5-5,TGTGCCAGCAGCTTGAGGTCCAACTCCTATAATTCACCCCTCCACTTT,CASSLRSNSYNSPLHF
NA,TRBD2,TRBJ2-1,TRBV20-1,TGCAGTGCCCCTCGAGCGGGGAGCTCCTACAATGAGCAGTTCTTC,CSAPRAGSSYNEQFF
NA,NA,TRBJ2-7,TRBV5-1,TGCGCCAGCAGCCCAGGCGACAGAACCTACAATGAGCAGTACTTC,CASSPGDRTYNEQYF
few,TRBD2,TRBJ2-5,TRBV20-1,TGCAGTGCGTTTCCGAGGACTAGTTATGAGACCCAGTACTTC,CSAFPRTSYETQYF
few,NA,TRBJ2-3,TRBV2,TGTGCCAGCAGTGAAGCGCTTCGGGCCCCCAGTACGCAGTATTTT,CASSEALRAPSTQYF
NA,TRBD1,TRBJ1-2,TRBV11-2,TGTGCCAGCAGCAAGGACAGGCCTGGCTACACCTTC,CASSKDRPGYTF
NA,TRBD1,TRBJ2-3,TRBV6-6,TGTGCCAGCAACCTACCGACAGGGAACACAGATACGCAGTATTTT,CASNLPTGNTDTQYF
NA,TRBD1,TRBJ2-5,TRBV7-2,TGTGCCAGCAGCAGACGACAGGGGTGGGAGACCCAGTACTTC,CASSRRQGWETQYF
NA,TRBD1,TRBJ2-1,TRBV19,TGTGCCAGTCGGGGACAGCGCGCTTACAATGAGCAGTTCTTC,CASRGQRAYNEQFF
NA,NA,TRBJ2-3,TRBV7-9,TGTGCCAGCAGCTTAGCATCAGCGATCACAGATACGCGGTATTTT,CASSLASAITDTRYF
NA,NA,TRBJ2-7,TRBV6-2/TRBV6-3,TGTGCCAGCAGTTACCTTCATGGGGGGCTTAACGAGCAGTACTTC,CASSYLHGGLNEQYF
NA,NA,TRBJ1-1,TRBV6-1,TGTGCCAGCAGTCGGGGGGCGGCGGACACTGAAGCTTTCTTT,CASSRGAADTEAFF
NA,NA,TRBJ2-6,TRBV19,TGTGCCAGTAGTATAGAGGGAACTGGGGCCAACGTCCTGACTTTC,CASSIEGTGANVLTF
few,NA,TRBJ2-3,TRBV12-3/TRBV12-4,TGTGCCAGCGGGTTTAACACAGATACGCAGTATTTT,CASGFNTDTQYF
NA,NA,TRBJ2-7,TRBV11-1,TGTGCCAGCAGCCCGGGACCGGGTCCCCACGAGCAGTACTTC,CASSPGPGPHEQYF
NA,TRBD1,TRBJ1-2,TRBV20-1,TGCAGTGCCAAAAGGACAGGGGGTTTCTATGGCTACACCTTC,CSAKRTGGFYGYTF
NA,NA,TRBJ2-1,TRBV12-3/TRBV12-4,TGTGCCAGCAGTTTAGGGGGGGACAGTCGATACAATGAGCAGTTCTTC,CASSLGGDSRYNEQFF
NA,NA,TRBJ2-2,TRBV5-1,TGCGCCAGCAGCTTATCGTTGACGGCCGGGGAGCTGTTTTTT,CASSLSLTAGELFF
NA,NA,TRBJ1-2,TRBV6-5,TGTGCCAGCAGTTACCGGATCCAAGGAGGAGGCTACACCTTC,CASSYRIQGGGYTF
NA,TRBD1,TRBJ1-1,TRBV29-1,TGCAGCGTTAAAAGAACAGGGGGGAACACTGAAGCTTTCTTT,CSVKRTGGNTEAFF
few,NA,TRBJ2-5,TRBV20-1,TGCAGTGCTACGTCCCTTTGGGCCCTCCAAGAGACCCAGTACTTC,CSATSLWALQETQYF
NA,NA,TRBJ2-5,TRBV20-1,TGCAGTGCTGGCTGGGGAGGATCTAGCTTGGGTATTGGGGAGACCCAGTACTTC,CSAGWGGSSLGIGETQYF
few,NA,TRBJ2-6,TRBV4-3,TGCGCCAGCAGCCAAGGGACAGCGGCCTCTGGGGCCAACGTCCTGACTTTC,CASSQGTAASGANVLTF
NA,TRBD1,TRBJ2-5,TRBV28,TGTGCCAGCAGTTTACAAGGACAGGGTGGTCAAGAGACCCAGTACTTC,CASSLQGQGGQETQYF
NA,NA,TRBJ2-3,TRBV6-5,TGTGCCAGCAGTTACTCGTTCTCCACAGATACGCAGTATTTT,CASSYSFSTDTQYF
NA,TRBD1,TRBJ2-5,TRBV7-2,TGTGCCAGCAGTAATGCCAGGGGGCGAGTGGAGACCCAGTACTTC,CASSNARGRVETQYF
NA,TRBD1,TRBJ2-3,TRBV2,TGTGCCAGCACCAAAGAAGGACAGGGGGTAACAGATACGCAGTATTTT,CASTKEGQGVTDTQYF
few,TRBD1,TRBJ2-1,TRBV20-1,TGCAGTGTTCCGACCTACCGGACAGGGAGCTCCTACAATGAGCAGTTCTTC,CSVPTYRTGSSYNEQFF
NA,NA,TRBJ1-6,TRBV20-1,TGCAGTGCTAGAGGCCCCGACCGGGTCGCTTCACCCCTCCACTTT,CSARGPDRVASPLHF
NA,TRBD1,TRBJ1-2,TRBV4-2,TGTGCCAGCAGCCAGGGGACAGGGGAAATAGGTGGCTACACCTTC,CASSQGTGEIGGYTF
NA,NA,TRBJ2-5,TRBV6-5,TGTGCCAGCAGTGCCACGGGAGTCCAAGAGACCCAGTACTTC,CASSATGVQETQYF
NA,NA,TRBJ1-2,TRBV6-5,TGTGCCAGCAGTTACTCCCGGCAGCCGTACTATGGCTACACCTTC,CASSYSRQPYYGYTF
NA,NA,TRBJ1-5,TRBV4-3,TGCGCCAGCAGCCAAGATGGCAGGGCAGGGCGTCAGCCCCAGCATTTT,CASSQDGRAGRQPQHF
once,NA,TRBJ1-2,TRBV20-1,TGCAGTGCTAGGGATAGGAGGGGCGAGAGAGGCGGCTACACCTTC,CSARDRRGERGGYTF
NA,TRBD2,TRBJ2-3,TRBV7-2,TGTGCCAGCAGCAAGACCGGACTAGCGGGGGGCCTGAGTACGCAGTATTTT,CASSKTGLAGGLSTQYF
NA,NA,TRBJ2-3,TRBV7-8,TGTGCCAGCAGCCCCGACGAGGGGGGTGGGACAGATACGCAGTATTTT,CASSPDEGGGTDTQYF
few,TRBD2,TRBJ2-3,TRBV5-1,TGCGCCAGCAGCTTGGATTCGCTAGCGGTGGGAACAGATACGCAGTATTTT,CASSLDSLAVGTDTQYF
few,NA,TRBJ2-4,TRBV27,TGTGCCAGCAGTTTTCTCTCGGGGGAGCAGTACTTC,CASSFLSGEQYF